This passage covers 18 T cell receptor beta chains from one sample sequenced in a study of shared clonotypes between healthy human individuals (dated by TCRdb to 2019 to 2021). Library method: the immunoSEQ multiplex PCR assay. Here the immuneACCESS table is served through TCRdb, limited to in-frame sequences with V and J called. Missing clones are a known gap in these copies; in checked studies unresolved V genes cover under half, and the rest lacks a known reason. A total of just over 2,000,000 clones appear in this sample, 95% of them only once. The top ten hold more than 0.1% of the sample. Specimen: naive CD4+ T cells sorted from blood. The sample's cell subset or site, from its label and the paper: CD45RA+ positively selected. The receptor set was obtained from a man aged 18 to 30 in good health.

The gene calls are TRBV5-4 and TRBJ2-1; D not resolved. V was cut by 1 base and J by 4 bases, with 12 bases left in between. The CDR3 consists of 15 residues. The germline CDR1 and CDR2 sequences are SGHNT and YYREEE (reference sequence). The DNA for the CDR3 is TGTGCCAGCAGCTTGAATTTACAGCCATACAATGAGCAGTTCTTC. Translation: CASSLNLQPYNEQFF.

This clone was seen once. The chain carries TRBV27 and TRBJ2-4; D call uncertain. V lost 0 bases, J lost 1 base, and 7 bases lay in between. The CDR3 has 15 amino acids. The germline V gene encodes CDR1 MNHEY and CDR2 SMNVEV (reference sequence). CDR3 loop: CASSLSGMAKNIQYF. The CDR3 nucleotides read TGTGCCAGCAGTTTATCCGGTATGGCCAAAAACATTCAGTACTTC.

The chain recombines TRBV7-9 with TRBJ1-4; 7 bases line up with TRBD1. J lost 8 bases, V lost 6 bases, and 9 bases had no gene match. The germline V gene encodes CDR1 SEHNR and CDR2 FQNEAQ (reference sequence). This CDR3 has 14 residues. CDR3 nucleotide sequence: TGTGCCAGCAGAAGAACAGGGGTTGGGGAAAAACTGTTTTTT. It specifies CASRRTGVGEKLFF.

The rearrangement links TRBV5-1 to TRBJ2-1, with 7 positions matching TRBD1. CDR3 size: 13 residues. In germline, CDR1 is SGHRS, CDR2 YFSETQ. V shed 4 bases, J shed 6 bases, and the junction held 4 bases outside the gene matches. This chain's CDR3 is CASSTDRFNEQFF. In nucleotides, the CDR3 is TGCGCCAGCAGCACGGACAGGTTCAATGAGCAGTTCTTC.

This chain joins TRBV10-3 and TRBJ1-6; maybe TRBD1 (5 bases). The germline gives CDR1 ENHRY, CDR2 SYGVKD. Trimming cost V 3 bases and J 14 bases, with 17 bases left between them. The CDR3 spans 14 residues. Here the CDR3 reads CAISDVGVPDTLHF. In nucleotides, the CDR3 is TGTGCCATCAGTGATGTGGGGGTCCCTGACACCCTCCACTTT.

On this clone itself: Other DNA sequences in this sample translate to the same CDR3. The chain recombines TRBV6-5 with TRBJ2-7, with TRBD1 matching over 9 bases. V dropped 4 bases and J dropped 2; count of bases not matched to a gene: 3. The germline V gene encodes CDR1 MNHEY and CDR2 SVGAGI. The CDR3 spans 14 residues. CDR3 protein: CASSSYRGPYEQYF. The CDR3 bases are TGTGCCAGCAGTTCCTACAGGGGGCCCTACGAGCAGTACTTC.

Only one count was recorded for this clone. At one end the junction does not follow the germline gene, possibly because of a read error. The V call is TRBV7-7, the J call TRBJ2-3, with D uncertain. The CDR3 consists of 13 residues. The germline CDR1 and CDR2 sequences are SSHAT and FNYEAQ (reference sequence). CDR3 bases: TGTGCTAGCAGCTCCTTCGGCACAGATACGCAGTATTTT. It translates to CASSSFGTDTQYF.

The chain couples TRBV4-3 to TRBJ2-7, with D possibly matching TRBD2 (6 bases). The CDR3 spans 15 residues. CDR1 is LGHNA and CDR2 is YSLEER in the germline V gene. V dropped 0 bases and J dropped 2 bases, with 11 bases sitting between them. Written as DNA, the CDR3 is TGCGCCAGCAGCCAAGAACCTCGGGGGACCTACGAGCAGTACTTC. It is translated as CASSQEPRGTYEQYF.

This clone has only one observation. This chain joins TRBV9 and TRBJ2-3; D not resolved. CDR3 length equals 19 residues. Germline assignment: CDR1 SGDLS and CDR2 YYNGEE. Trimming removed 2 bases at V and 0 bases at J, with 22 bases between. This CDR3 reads CASSVAPRGSITSTDTQYF. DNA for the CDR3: TGTGCCAGCAGCGTGGCCCCGAGAGGCAGCATTACTAGCACAGATACGCAGTATTTT. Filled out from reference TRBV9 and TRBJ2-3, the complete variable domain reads DSGVTQTPKHLITATGQRVTLRCSPRSGDLSVYWYQQSLDQGLQFLIQYYNGEERAKGNILERFSAQQFPDLHSELNLSSLELGDSALYFCASSVAPRGSITSTDTQYFGPGTRLTVL.

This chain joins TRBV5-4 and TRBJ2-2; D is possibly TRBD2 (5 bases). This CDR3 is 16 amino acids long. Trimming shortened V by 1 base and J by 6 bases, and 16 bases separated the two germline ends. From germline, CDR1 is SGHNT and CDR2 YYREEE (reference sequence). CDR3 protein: CASSLIGVINAGELFF. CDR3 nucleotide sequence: TGTGCCAGCAGCTTGATCGGGGTTATTAACGCCGGGGAGCTGTTTTTT.

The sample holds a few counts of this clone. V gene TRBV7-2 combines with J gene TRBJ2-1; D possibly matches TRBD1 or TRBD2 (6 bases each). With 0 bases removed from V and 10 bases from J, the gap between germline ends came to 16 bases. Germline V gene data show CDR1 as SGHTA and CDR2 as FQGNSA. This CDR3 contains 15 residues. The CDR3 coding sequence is TGTGCCAGCAGCTTAGCGGGGGGCGCCTCGGTGGAGCAGTTCTTC. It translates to CASSLAGGASVEQFF.

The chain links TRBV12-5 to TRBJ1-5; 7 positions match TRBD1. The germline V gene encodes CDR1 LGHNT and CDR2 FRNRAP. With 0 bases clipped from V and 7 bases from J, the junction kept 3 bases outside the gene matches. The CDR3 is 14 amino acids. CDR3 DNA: TGTGCTAGTGGTTTGGTAAAAGGGGGCCAGCCCCAGCATTTT. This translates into CASGLVKGGQPQHF.

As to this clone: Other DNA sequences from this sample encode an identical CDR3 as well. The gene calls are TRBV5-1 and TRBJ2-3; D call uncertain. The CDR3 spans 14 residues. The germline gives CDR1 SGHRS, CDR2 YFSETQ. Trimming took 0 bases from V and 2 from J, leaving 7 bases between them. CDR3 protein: CASSLGLVTDTQYF. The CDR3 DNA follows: TGCGCCAGCAGCTTGGGGCTAGTCACAGATACGCAGTATTTT. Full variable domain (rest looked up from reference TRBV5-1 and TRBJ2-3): KAGVTQTPRYLIKTRGQQVTLSCSPISGHRSVSWYQQTPGQGLQFLFEYFSETQRNKGNFPGRFSGRQFSNSRSEMNVSTLELGDSALYLCASSLGLVTDTQYFGPGTRLTVL.

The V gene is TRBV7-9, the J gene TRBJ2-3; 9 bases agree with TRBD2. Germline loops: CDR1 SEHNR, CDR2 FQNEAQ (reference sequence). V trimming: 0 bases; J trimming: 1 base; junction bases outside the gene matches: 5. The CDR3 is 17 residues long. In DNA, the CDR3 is TGTGCCAGCAGCTTAGCGGTGACTAGCGGCCGCACAGATACGCAGTATTTT. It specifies CASSLAVTSGRTDTQYF.

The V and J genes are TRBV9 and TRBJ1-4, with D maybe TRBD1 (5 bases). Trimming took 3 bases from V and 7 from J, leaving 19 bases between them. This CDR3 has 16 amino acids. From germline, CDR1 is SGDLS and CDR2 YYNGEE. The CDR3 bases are TGTGCCAGCAGCGGAGACCTGGGGGGATTCACTGAAAAACTGTTTTTT. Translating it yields CASSGDLGGFTEKLFF.

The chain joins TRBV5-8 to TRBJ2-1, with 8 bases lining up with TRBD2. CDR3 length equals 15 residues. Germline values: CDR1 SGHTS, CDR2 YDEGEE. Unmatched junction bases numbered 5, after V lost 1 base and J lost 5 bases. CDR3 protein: CASSLRGGKDNEQFF. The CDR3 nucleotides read TGTGCCAGCAGCTTGCGGGGGGGAAAAGACAATGAGCAGTTCTTC.

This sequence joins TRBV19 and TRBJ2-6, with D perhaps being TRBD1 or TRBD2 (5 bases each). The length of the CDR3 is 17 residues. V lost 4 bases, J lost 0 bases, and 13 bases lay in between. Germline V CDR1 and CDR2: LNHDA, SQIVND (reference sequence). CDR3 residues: CASSRLRDVSGANVLTF. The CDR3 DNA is TGTGCCAGTAGTAGACTCAGGGACGTCTCTGGGGCCAACGTCCTGACTTTC.

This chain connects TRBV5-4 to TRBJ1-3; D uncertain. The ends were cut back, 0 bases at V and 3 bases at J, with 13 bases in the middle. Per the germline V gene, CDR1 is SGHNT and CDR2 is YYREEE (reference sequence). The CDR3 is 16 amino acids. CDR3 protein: CASSLGAGAYGNTIYF. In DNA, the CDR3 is TGTGCCAGCAGCTTGGGAGCAGGAGCTTATGGAAACACCATATATTTT.